The 16 T cell receptor beta chains presented below share a single source sample, sequenced in a study of a mutant IDH1 vaccine in newly diagnosed glioma. Which antigens these TCRs recognize remains unknown. The table came from immunoSEQ multiplex PCR; TCRdb's copy has only in-frame clones and leaves some out. The sample carries 40,000 to 60,000 clones, approximately 79% recorded once. Documented time point: week 35, safety follow-up. It was 300 ug of mutant IDH1 20-mer peptide that made up each vaccine dose, given with topical imiquimod. The sequences come from PBMCs, collected from a glioma patient whose treatment included an IDH1 peptide vaccine. The receptor source for this set is a man between 40 and 49 years old with glioma.

The CDR3 loop is CASSFSYSGNTIYF. In DNA, the CDR3 is TGTGCCAGCAGCTTCAGTTACTCTGGAAACACCATATATTTT. The chain employs TRBV9 and TRBJ1-3; D not certain. V lost 4 bases to trimming and J lost 0 bases, with 8 bases between them. The CDR3 length is 14 residues. Germline V gives CDR1 SGDLS, CDR2 YYNGEE. Looking up the rest from reference TRBV9 and TRBJ1-3 gives the full variable domain: DSGVTQTPKHLITATGQRVTLRCSPRSGDLSVYWYQQSLDQGLQFLIQYYNGEERAKGNILERFSAQQFPDLHSELNLSSLELGDSALYFCASSFSYSGNTIYFGEGSWLTVV.

The chain joins TRBV5-1 to TRBJ2-1; TRBD1 matches 8 bases. V shed 7 bases and J 1 base; nucleotides not matched to a gene: 7. Germline assignment: CDR1 SGHRS and CDR2 YFSETQ. The CDR3 has 15 amino acids. CDR3 in DNA: TGCGCCAGCTCTGGGACAGGTCAATCCTACAATGAGCAGTTCTTC. It specifies CASSGTGQSYNEQFF. The full variable domain, in which reference TRBV5-1 and TRBJ2-1 provide the parts outside the CDR3, is KAGVTQTPRYLIKTRGQQVTLSCSPISGHRSVSWYQQTPGQGLQFLFEYFSETQRNKGNFPGRFSGRQFSNSRSEMNVSTLELGDSALYLCASSGTGQSYNEQFFGPGTRLTVL.

The rearrangement links TRBV9 to TRBJ1-2, with TRBD1 identical over 7 bases. The CDR3 consists of 15 residues. Germline CDR1 is SGDLS and CDR2 is YYNGEE. Trimming took 4 bases from V and 4 from J; bases not matched to a gene: 10. The CDR3, as DNA: TGTGCCAGCAGCCCCGGACAGGAGGGTATCTATGGCTACACCTTC. It codes for CASSPGQEGIYGYTF.

The genes are TRBV6-5 and TRBJ1-2, with TRBD1 as a possible D gene (5 bases). The length of the CDR3 is 15 residues. V was shortened by 2 bases and J by 4 bases, with 14 bases between the two germline ends. Germline CDR1 and CDR2: MNHEY and SVGAGI. The CDR3 protein is CASSYMAGRSYGYTF. The DNA for the CDR3 is TGTGCCAGCAGTTACATGGCAGGGAGGTCCTATGGCTACACCTTC.

This clone occurred once. The CDR3 is CASSPTRQGVYEQYF. DNA for the CDR3: TGTGCCAGCAGCCCTACGCGACAGGGAGTCTACGAGCAGTACTTC. This chain connects TRBV7-9 to TRBJ2-5; 7 nucleotides match TRBD1. The J call could be wrong; TRBJ2-7 is a better fit for the DNA end. The CDR3 spans 15 residues. The germline CDR1 and CDR2 sequences are SEHNR and FQNEAQ (reference sequence).

This clone showed up just once. The chain uses TRBV25-1 and TRBJ1-4; D uncertain. Germline V gene sequence: CDR1 MGHDK, CDR2 SYGVNS. V was cut by 3 bases and J by 0 bases, with 8 bases left in between. This CDR3 has 15 amino acids. CDR3 bases: TGTGCCAGCAGTGAGTTCCGGGCAACTAATGAAAAACTGTTTTTT. This gives the protein CASSEFRATNEKLFF.

The sample holds a few counts of this clone. The chain is built from TRBV4-1 and TRBJ1-2, with D hard to call. CDR1 and CDR2 from the germline V gene are MGHRA and YSYEKL. This CDR3 region has 15 residues. The ends were cut back, 0 bases at V and 2 bases at J, with 10 bases in the middle. Here the CDR3 DNA reads TGCGCCAGCAGCCAAGAAACCGACCGAAACTATGGCTACACCTTC. It specifies CASSQETDRNYGYTF.

V and J are TRBV7-3 and TRBJ1-6; weak D call: TRBD1 (5 bases). CDR1 is SGHTA and CDR2 is FQGTGA in the germline V gene. The V end was cut by 2 bases, the J end by 10 bases, with 15 bases between. The CDR3 loop spans 15 amino acids. CDR3 sequence reads: CASSLSGGVGSPLHF. CDR3 nucleotide sequence: TGTGCCAGCAGCTTATCGGGAGGGGTAGGGTCACCCCTCCACTTT.

J is TRBJ1-1 and V is TRBV29-1, with D possibly TRBD1 on 6 matching bases. CDR1 SQVTM and CDR2 ANQGSEA come from the germline V gene. The CDR3 extends over 12 amino acids. V was cut by 8 bases and J by 1 base, with 11 bases left in between. The chain's CDR3 is CSYRDTNTEAFF. The CDR3 nucleotides read TGCAGCTACCGGGACACGAACACTGAAGCTTTCTTT.

The chain joins TRBV7-9 to TRBJ2-7, with TRBD1 matching 10 bases. The CDR3 is 15 residues long. J lost 3 bases, V lost 3 bases, and 5 bases had no gene match. From germline, CDR1 is SEHNR and CDR2 FQNEAQ (reference sequence). CDR3 sequence reads: CASSLGQGIGYEQYF. The CDR3 nucleotides are TGTGCCAGCAGCTTGGGACAGGGGATCGGCTACGAGCAGTACTTC.

This clone was seen a few times. The chain carries TRBV10-1 and TRBJ2-1, with TRBD2 as a possible D gene (5 bases). CDR3 size: 15 residues. CDR1 is WNHNN and CDR2 is SYGVQD in the germline V gene (reference sequence). The V and J ends lost 1 base and 6 bases respectively, with 13 bases between them. The CDR3 sequence: CASSEYRGIRNEQFF. The CDR3 DNA is TGCGCCAGCAGTGAGTATCGGGGAATACGCAATGAGCAGTTCTTC.

This rearrangement joins TRBV2 to TRBJ1-1; D uncertain. The CDR3 spans 15 residues. CDR1 is SNHLY, CDR2 FYNNEI, per germline. V lost 3 bases, J lost 3 bases, and 14 bases lay in between. The CDR3 protein is CASSDRSGGDTEAFF. The CDR3 coding sequence is TGTGCCAGCAGTGATAGGTCAGGTGGTGACACTGAAGCTTTCTTT.

The chain employs TRBV6-5 and TRBJ2-7; 9 nucleotides match TRBD1. CDR1 and CDR2 (germline): MNHEY, SVGAGI. There are 15 residues in the CDR3. J gave up 7 bases and V 7 bases, and 14 bases lay outside the gene matches. For the CDR3, the DNA is TGTGCCAGCACCAGAGGCGGGACAGGGACGGGGGAGCAGTACTTC. Translating gives CASTRGGTGTGEQYF.

The chain couples TRBV19 to TRBJ2-7; 8 bases are shared with TRBD1. Germline CDR1 and CDR2: LNHDA and SQIVND (reference sequence). The V and J ends lost 3 bases and 2 bases, in that order; junction bases with no gene match: 6. This CDR3 is built from 15 residues. The CDR3: CASSIRDRRTYEQYF. DNA of the CDR3: TGTGCCAGTAGTATCCGGGACAGGAGAACCTACGAGCAGTACTTC.

The chain uses TRBV6-1 and TRBJ2-7; 7 bases are a match to TRBD1. V gave up 6 bases and J gave up 2 bases; unmatched junction bases: 1. The CDR3 loop spans 12 amino acids. Germline V CDR1 and CDR2: MNHNS, SASEGT. The CDR3 DNA is TGTGCCAGCAGCGGGACAGCCTACGAGCAGTACTTC. Translated: CASSGTAYEQYF.

The chain employs TRBV5-1 and TRBJ1-1; 7 positions match TRBD1. The trim removed 2 bases at V and 4 bases at J, leaving 11 bases unmatched. Per the germline V gene, CDR1 is SGHRS and CDR2 is YFSETQ. CDR3 length: 16 amino acids. CDR3 amino acids: CASSLGQAKPGTEAFF. The CDR3 DNA reads TGCGCCAGCAGCTTAGGACAGGCCAAACCCGGCACTGAAGCTTTCTTT. Full variable domain (missing parts from reference TRBV5-1 and TRBJ1-1): KAGVTQTPRYLIKTRGQQVTLSCSPISGHRSVSWYQQTPGQGLQFLFEYFSETQRNKGNFPGRFSGRQFSNSRSEMNVSTLELGDSALYLCASSLGQAKPGTEAFFGQGTRLTVV.